This TCR beta chain was found in a study of T-cell memory formation after mild COVID-19. The study, taken as a whole, reports: Contracting CD8+ clones were enriched in EMRA, CD4+ mainly in CM and EM. Pre-infection memory harbored some responding clones, suggesting cross-reactive memory joined. Whether second-wave clones peaking at day 37 were SARS-CoV-2 specific went unconfirmed. Contracting clones from day 15 to 85 had balanced CD4/CD8; later expanders favoured CD4+.

Regarding this clonotype: Its antigen is currently unknown.

TCRdb independently ran MiXCR on the 5' RACE reads; one entry per CDR3 protein. The sample holds hundreds of thousands of distinct CDR3 sequences, roughly an eighth seen once. The V gene's germline CDR1 is MNHEY and CDR2 SMNVEV (reference sequence). The CDR3 spans 16 residues. The V segment lost 3 bases and the J segment 5 bases; nucleotides outside the gene matches: 7. The specimen sequenced was PBMCs or a T cell subset sorted from them (not recorded which). The chain combines TRBV27 with TRBJ2-2; 9 bases match TRBD2. The TCR was taken from a young man who had mild COVID-19 (a few samples of this study predate the infection). Cell type and time point are not known. The DNA of the CDR3 is TGTGCCAGCAGTTTTTTTTCTAGCGGGGTTACCGGGGAGCTGTTTTTT. It translates to CASSFFSSGVTGELFF.